This is a list of T cell receptor beta chains from one sample in a study of tumor-infiltrating lymphocytes in primary liver carcinoma. Each CDR3 protein gets one entry after TCRdb re-called the multiplex PCR reads with MiXCR. The table has roughly 30,000 distinct CDR3 sequences, 71% seen once; the top ten hold roughly 30%. What was sequenced was liver tumor tissue from sampling region 3. Every receptor here comes from a woman aged 25 to 39 with primary liver carcinoma and hepatitis B virus infection. Both conserved end residues are part of each CDR3. The order of the fields is clone size, J gene, V gene, D gene, CDR3 protein, CDR3 DNA. The D gene is left open where the match is weak. The size of a clone is reported for some rows only, either as once, few or many, or as a class for expanded clones.

many | TRBJ2-7 | TRBV28 | TRBD2 | CASFTSGRTSNYEQYF | TGTGCCAGCTTCACTAGCGGGAGAACCTCCAACTACGAGCAGTACTTC
- | TRBJ2-7 | TRBV6-2/TRBV6-3 | - | CTSSGTSREQYF | TGTACCTCCTCCGGGACCTCCCGTGAGCAGTACTTC
- | TRBJ2-1 | TRBV13 | - | CASEGNGNEQFF | TGTGCCAGTGAGGGGAACGGCAATGAGCAGTTCTTC
- | TRBJ2-2 | TRBV6-5 | TRBD1 | CASSQRTGSTWELCF | TGTGCCAGCAGTCAGCGGACAGGGTCCACCTGGGAGCTGTGTTTT
- | TRBJ2-2 | TRBV6-5 | - | CGSSPRTWFTGELLF | TGTGGCAGCAGTCCGCGGACATGGTTCACCGGGGAGCTGCTTTTT
many | TRBJ2-2 | TRBV11-2 | - | CASSHGNTGELFF | TGTGCCAGCAGCCATGGCAACACCGGGGAGCTGTTCTTT
few | TRBJ2-7 | TRBV11-1 | TRBD1 | CASSLELGQGYEQYF | TGTGCCAGCAGCTTAGAGCTCGGACAGGGCTACGAGCAGTACTTC
- | TRBJ2-1 | TRBV5-4 | TRBD2 | CASSTTILAASSYNEQFF | TGTGCCAGCAGCACCACGATCCTAGCGGCAAGCTCCTACAATGAGCAGTTCTTC
- | TRBJ2-5 | TRBV11-2 | TRBD1 | CASSLTGTGGKSQCF | TGTGCCAGCAGTTTGACCGGGACAGGGGGGAAGAGCCAGTGCTTC
- | TRBJ1-2 | TRBV6-5 | TRBD1 | CASSYNRQGSGYIF | TGTGCCAGCAGTTATAACAGACAGGGCAGTGGCTACATCTTC
many | TRBJ1-2 | TRBV6-1 | - | CASTPTDTYGYTF | TGTGCCAGCACCCCAACAGATACCTATGGCTACACCTTC
- | TRBJ2-1 | TRBV5-5 | - | CASSLESRGSYNERFF | TGTGCCAGCAGCTTGGAAAGCCGAGGCTCATACAATGAGCGGTTCTTC
many | TRBJ1-1 | TRBV7-9 | - | CASSSGTFGGTEAFF | TGTGCCAGCAGCTCCGGGACATTCGGAGGCACTGAAGCTTTCTTT
- | TRBJ2-5 | TRBV10-3 | - | CAISESATRQKTQYF | TGTGCCATCAGTGAGTCGGCTACCCGACAGAAGACCCAGTACTTC
once | TRBJ2-1 | TRBV10-3 | - | CAISETKAASVYNEQSF | TGTGCCATCAGTGAGACCAAGGCGGCTAGCGTCTACAATGAGCAGTCCTTC
- | TRBJ1-6 | TRBV11-2 | - | CAGNFGRNHYNSPPHF | TGTGCCGGCAACTTTGGTCGGAACCACTATAATTCACCCCCCCACTTT
- | TRBJ1-4 | TRBV5-4 | - | CARSAIRGLNEKLFF | TGTGCCAGGAGCGCCATCCGGGGCCTTAATGAAAAACTGTTTTTT
once | TRBJ2-7 | TRBV11-2 | - | CVSSLLPSRYEQHF | TGTGTCAGCAGCTTGCTACCGAGCCGCTACGAGCAGCACTTC
many | TRBJ2-1 | TRBV11-2 | - | CASSPGGSSDEQFF | TGTGCCAGCAGCCCTGGGGGCAGTTCCGATGAGCAGTTCTTC
- | TRBJ2-1 | TRBV10-2 | - | CASRALESVNEQFF | TGCGCCAGCAGGGCCCTCGAGTCCGTGAATGAGCAGTTCTTC
- | TRBJ1-2 | TRBV6-2/TRBV6-3 | - | CASNYSGGVCYTF | TGTGCCAGCAATTACTCCGGCGGGGTCTGCTACACCTTT
many | TRBJ1-1 | TRBV11-2 | - | CASSPHRHGHLRFWGYEAFF | TGTGCCAGCAGCCCACATCGGCACGGACACCTTCGCTTTTGGGGCTATGAAGCTTTCTTT
- | TRBJ2-1 | TRBV6-6 | TRBD2 | CASSWIAGTSWELFF | TGTGCCAGCAGTTGGATAGCGGGAACCTCTTGGGAGCTGTTCTTC
- | TRBJ2-3 | TRBV6-5 | - | CSNSPSPRDGTQYF | TGTTCCAACAGTCCTAGCCCTCGTGACGGTACGCAGTATTTT
once | TRBJ2-2 | TRBV5-6 | - | CAGSLSLKVTGELFF | TGTGCCGGCAGCTTGTCACTCAAAGTCACCGGGGAGCTGTTTTTT
- | TRBJ2-5 | TRBV11-2 | TRBD1 | CTSCTKTGGAKETQYF | TGTACCAGCTGCACAAAAACAGGGGGCGCGAAAGAGACCCAGTACTTC
- | TRBJ2-2 | TRBV6-1 | - | CPSSETLHGGAAKTGELVF | TGTCCCAGCAGTGAAACCCTTCACGGGGGCGCCGCGAAGACCGGGGAGTTGGTTTTT
many | TRBJ2-7 | TRBV11-1 | - | CASSWGGTRTYEQYF | TGTGCCAGCAGCTGGGGCGGGACGAGGACCTACGAGCAGTACTTC
- | TRBJ2-2 | TRBV5-6 | - | CASSLASRATGELFF | TGTGCCAGCAGCTTAGCATCCAGAGCCACCGGGGAGCTGTTTTTT
- | TRBJ2-1 | TRBV13 | TRBD2 | CASNTGTSGTYNEQFF | TGTGCCAGCAACACCGGGACTAGCGGGACATACAATGAGCAATTCTTC
- | TRBJ2-1 | TRBV7-8 | - | CPSGPLGYYNEQFF | TGTCCCAGCGGCCCCCTTGGTTACTACAATGAGCAGTTCTTC
- | TRBJ1-2 | TRBV11-3 | - | CASSLDSYYGYIF | TGTGCCAGCAGCTTAGACAGCTACTATGGCTACATCTTC
- | TRBJ1-1 | TRBV11-2 | - | CASRYTEGGAEAFF | TGTGCCAGTAGATATACAGAGGGAGGGGCTGAAGCTTTCTTT
- | TRBJ2-7 | TRBV5-6 | - | CASSLRTGLSQCF | TGTGCCAGCAGCTTACGGACAGGACTATCCCAGTGCTTC
once | TRBJ2-5 | TRBV11-3 | - | CASSRLAWGRYEQYF | TGTGCCAGCAGCCGGCTAGCGTGGGGGAGGTATGAGCAGTACTTC
once | TRBJ1-2 | TRBV11-2 | - | CASNPGGTVVVYTF | TGTGCCAGCAACCCCGGGGGTACAGTCGTTGTATACACCTTC
many | TRBJ1-2 | TRBV11-2 | - | CASSFQDSYGYTF | TGTGCCAGTAGCTTTCAGGATAGCTATGGCTACACCTTC
- | TRBJ2-7 | TRBV11-3 | TRBD1 | CASSRRDRDHYYEQHF | TGTGCCAGCAGCCGCCGGGACAGGGATCACTACTACGAGCAGCACTTC
few | TRBJ2-5 | TRBV6-5 | - | CASTIAGTRTQYF | TGTGCCAGCACCATCGCAGGGACCAGGACCCAGTACTTC
many | TRBJ2-3 | TRBV12-3/TRBV12-4 | - | CASSLVDTQYF | TGTGCCAGCAGTTTAGTTGATACGCAGTATTTT
- | TRBJ1-1 | TRBV11-2 | TRBD1 | CPGSARDRGRKWWSNTEALF | TGTCCCGGCAGCGCTCGGGACAGGGGGCGCAAGTGGTGGAGTAACACTGAAGCTCTCTTT
- | TRBJ1-5 | TRBV6-1 | TRBD1 | CAIRDRGLCSNQPQHF | TGTGCCATCAGGGACAGGGGCCTCTGTAGCAATCAGCCCCAGCATTTT
- | TRBJ2-5 | TRBV11-2 | TRBD1 | CASSLGPSGQGRETQYF | TGTGCCAGCAGCTTAGGCCCCTCGGGACAGGGTAGGGAGACCCAGTACTTC
few | TRBJ1-5 | TRBV6-2/TRBV6-3 | - | CTNSYRDDQPQHF | TGTACCAACAGTTACCGGGACGATCAGCCCCAGCATTTT
- | TRBJ2-7 | TRBV5-8 | - | CGGSFNGQPYEQYF | TGTGGCGGCAGCTTCAATGGACAGCCCTACGAGCAGTACTTC
many | TRBJ2-7 | TRBV12-3/TRBV12-4 | - | CASSFEGLTVEQYF | TGTGCCAGCAGTTTCGAGGGCCTTACTGTGGAGCAGTACTTC
once | TRBJ2-5 | TRBV6-5 | TRBD1 | CVSSTDRGLAQYF | TGTGTTAGCAGTACCGACAGGGGGCTGGCCCAGTACTTC
- | TRBJ2-1 | TRBV11-3 | TRBD2 | CAGASGSGNGQFF | TGTGCCGGAGCCAGCGGGAGTGGGAATGGGCAGTTCTTC
many | TRBJ1-5 | TRBV12-3/TRBV12-4 | - | CASTDRTDQPQHF | TGTGCCAGCACCGACAGGACAGATCAGCCCCAGCATTTC
- | TRBJ2-1 | TRBV11-2 | - | CASWVTSWRAGNEQFF | TGTGCCAGCTGGGTTACTAGCTGGAGGGCCGGCAATGAGCAATTCTTC
once | TRBJ2-1 | TRBV5-8 | TRBD1 | CASSFDRGNEQLF | TGTGCCAGCAGCTTTGACAGGGGCAATGAGCAGCTCTTC
- | TRBJ2-1 | TRBV10-3 | - | CAISPTVTRDEQIF | TGTGCCATCAGTCCCACGGTGACCCGGGATGAGCAAATCTTC